The entry that follows covers one T cell receptor (beta chain) sequence. The CDR3 has 16 amino acids. Deletions cut 1 base from V and 5 bases from J, with 18 bases between. CDR1 SGHNT and CDR2 YENEEA come from the germline V gene. Clones were sequenced by immunoSEQ multiplex PCR, and TCRdb holds only the in-frame ones, with some missing. The sample lists 100,000 or so clones; 70% to 85% were seen once. This sample is drawn from a study of PD-1 blockade in mismatch repair-deficient tumors. The rearrangement uses TRBV11-3 and TRBJ2-7, with D maybe TRBD2 (5 bases). This clonotype was sampled from an adult with mismatch repair-deficient cancer. Sequences were derived from peripheral blood, sampled roughly 35 weeks after starting pembrolizumab. The CDR3, as DNA: TGTGCCAGCAGCTTAGGTGGGAGAGTAATCCAGAACGAGCAGTACTTC. This codes for CASSLGGRVIQNEQYF.